Sequencing of this TCR beta chain was carried out in a study of response to subunit inactivated influenza vaccine. V lost 6 bases and J lost 13; bases outside the gene matches: 6. This CDR3 is built from 12 residues. Germline V gene lookup returns CDR1 MDHEN and CDR2 SYDVKM. TCRdb used MiXCR to reprocess the RT-PCR reads, holding one entry per CDR3 protein. The data hold 500,000 to 700,000 distinct CDR3 sequences, with roughly a quarter observed a single time. The data also belong to a second study, concerning T cells expressing NK-cell markers. That investigation notes: cDNA encoding TCR beta was synthesized via 5'RACE template switching incorporating UMIs. Researchers got TCR beta repertoires out of sorted CD3+CD56+NKG2C+, CD3+CD56+NKG2C- and CD3+CD56-NKG2C+ T cells. Only alpha-beta TCR T cells were sorted in several experiments, using an anti-gamma-delta TCR antibody. The leading position in the CD3+CD56-NKG2C+ fraction of a handful of donors also went to these clonotypes.

The chain is built from TRBV28 and TRBJ1-6; 7 nucleotides match TRBD1. The receptor's source is a man over 45 who received an inactivated influenza vaccine. This sample comprised CD4+ T cells sorted from PBMCs, obtained 12 days after vaccination. CDR3 nucleotides: TGTGCCAGCAGGACAGGGCATGTTCCCCTCCACTTT. Translation gives CASRTGHVPLHF.